This paragraph covers one TCR beta chain sequence. Germline-derived CDR1 and CDR2 are SGDLS and YYNGEE. CDR3 length: 16 residues. The V end lost 4 bases, the J end lost 4 bases, and 15 bases lay between the germline ends. These data originate in a study of CD4 T cells in relation to SARS-CoV-2 and coronaviruses. Sequencing was performed with immunoSEQ multiplex PCR; in TCRdb, only in-frame clones are kept and a portion is missing. The table shows tens of thousands of clones, with 80% to 90% occurring only once. The chain recombines TRBV9 with TRBJ1-6; D unclear. Sequenced material: memory CD4+ T cells from PBMCs. The receptor was derived from an adult with COVID-19. The CDR3, as DNA: TGTGCCAGCAGCCTGAGCCCGGAGAATTATAATTCACCCCTCCACTTT. This encodes CASSLSPENYNSPLHF.